The clone carrying this T cell receptor (beta chain) has a handful of counts. Its target is not known. The source of the sample is a study of T cells in Graves' hyperthyroidism and ophthalmopathy. Study context: Initial diagnosis, before any treatment, was when peripheral blood was collected. Study-wide points: Most thyroid clonotypes with frequency above 0.001 were detected in blood.

RNA transcripts provided the source from which TCR beta CDR3 regions were amplified. An initial round of RT-PCR targeting the TCR CDR3 relied on the HTBI primer set. One entry per CDR3 protein results from TCRdb running MiXCR on the multiplex PCR reads. This table holds approximately 370,000 distinct CDR3 sequences, about a sixth found once. Uncontrolled infection, other autoimmune disease, pregnancy or lactation led to exclusion. Germline CDR1 reads DFQATT; CDR2 reads SNEGSKA (reference sequence). V lost 2 bases to trimming and J lost 2 bases, with 14 bases between them. This CDR3 region has 15 residues.

The chain links TRBV20-1 to TRBJ2-3; perhaps TRBD2 as D (5 bases). The clonotype comes from a woman in her twenties or thirties with Graves' hyperthyroidism that later progressed to Graves' ophthalmopathy. Input material: blood. The CDR3 DNA reads as TGCAGTGCTAGACTTCCAGCGGTGATCACAGATACGCAGTATTTT. It translates to CSARLPAVITDTQYF.